Listed below are T cell receptor beta chains from one sample, sequenced in a study of T cells in Graves' hyperthyroidism and ophthalmopathy. TCRdb independently ran MiXCR on the multiplex PCR reads; one entry per CDR3 protein. The sample holds 550,000 to 700,000 distinct CDR3 sequences, 46% seen once. The material sequenced was peripheral blood or thyroid tissue (not recorded which). The origin of the receptors is an adult woman with Graves' disease, either hyperthyroidism or ophthalmopathy (not recorded which). Each CDR3 is given with its conserved first and last residue.

V gene	J gene	CDR3 protein
TRBV6-5	TRBJ1-4	CASSYDRDEKLFF
TRBV20-1	TRBJ2-7	CSARGTSGDSYEQYF
TRBV29-1	TRBJ1-2	CSVEPGNYGYTF
TRBV15	TRBJ1-4	CATSRGEKLFF
TRBV10-2	TRBJ1-6	CASSESRGGTLHF
TRBV20-1	TRBJ2-4	CSASPQRDIQYF
TRBV2	TRBJ2-5	CASRDPGQETQYF
TRBV5-1	TRBJ1-1	CASSLSSGPNTEAFF
TRBV19	TRBJ2-2	CASSIAVQGAYTGELFF
TRBV5-8	TRBJ1-4	CASSLGLANEKLFF
TRBV10-3	TRBJ1-1	CAISGGLVGTGNTEAFF
TRBV7-2	TRBJ2-7	CASSFRTAPVEQYF
TRBV5-1	TRBJ2-2	CASSSGTVDRNTGELFF
TRBV29-1	TRBJ2-3	CSDLGITRRDTQYF
TRBV5-6	TRBJ2-7	CASSSIGGRYEQYF
TRBV15	TRBJ2-5	CATSGRQGTQETQYF
TRBV5-1	TRBJ1-1	CASAHGRLNTEAFF
TRBV11-2	TRBJ2-7	CASSLGGLAGVEQYF
TRBV6-1	TRBJ2-6	CASRISGSGANVLTF
TRBV10-1	TRBJ2-2	CASSSSLAGVHGELFF
TRBV6-1	TRBJ2-6	CASSGHGEGSNVLTF
TRBV25-1	TRBJ1-1	CAAARGGEAFF